These T cell receptor beta chains were read from a single sample in a study of T-cell reconstitution after alpha-beta-depleted transplantation in children. TCRdb re-called the PCR reads through MiXCR, storing one row per CDR3 protein. Of about 200,000 distinct CDR3 sequences listed, roughly 6.5% are singletons. The material sequenced was PBMCs, taken before TCRalphabeta/CD19-depleted stem cell transplant. The receptors stem from a girl under three years old with combined immunodeficiency, due to receive a stem cell transplant. Each CDR3 is given without its conserved first and last residue. A row's size may be missing; if present it is once, few, many or a size class.

cdr3_length | clone_size | j_call | v_call | cdr3_aa
15 | NA | TRBJ2-5 | TRBV15 | ATSSWISGRERETQY
19 | many | TRBJ2-3 | TRBV4-1 | ASSQVGVRGRTGWGTDTQY
14 | many | TRBJ2-3 | TRBV20-1 | SARDPGLAFTDTQY
13 | many | TRBJ2-3 | TRBV3-1 | ASSQDGTSGSTQY
13 | NA | TRBJ2-2 | TRBV7-2 | ASRLSGGADGELF
13 | many | TRBJ2-5 | TRBV20-1 | SADGGSGGAETQY
10 | many | TRBJ2-2 | TRBV20-1 | SALTDTGELF
18 | few | TRBJ1-2 | TRBV2 | ASSSGGIITQHHNNYGYT
13 | NA | TRBJ2-1 | TRBV29-1 | SVVPPLASYNEQF
11 | NA | TRBJ2-7 | TRBV5-1 | ASSDHVSYEQY
15 | many | TRBJ2-1 | TRBV7-2 | ASSPIVAESSYNEQF
13 | many | TRBJ2-6 | TRBV28 | ASTPIINGANVLT
18 | NA | TRBJ1-5 | TRBV15 | ATSRVLDRFSIIRNQPQH
15 | many | TRBJ2-3 | TRBV15 | ATSSVWGGGYTDTQY
11 | NA | TRBJ1-2 | TRBV3-1 | ASSQVSNYGYT
14 | many | TRBJ2-2 | TRBV20-1 | SARSPGQGFTGELF
13 | many | TRBJ2-3 | TRBV6-5 | ASSFSSGGTDTQY
12 | many | TRBJ1-2 | TRBV6-5 | ASSYSDSYYGYT
13 | many | TRBJ2-3 | TRBV7-6 | ASSFFSGTGDTQY
14 | many | TRBJ1-5 | TRBV4-2 | ASSQERGWGAQPQH
13 | NA | TRBJ1-2 | TRBV12-3/TRBV12-4 | ASSFTLIGTYGYT
9 | many | TRBJ1-1 | TRBV29-1 | SVRPNTEAF
11 | many | TRBJ2-3 | TRBV20-1 | LLSGEGPDTQY
11 | many | TRBJ1-1 | TRBV29-1 | SIPGPSNTEAF
12 | few | TRBJ2-5 | TRBV6-2/TRBV6-3 | ASSSYGGVETQY
11 | many | TRBJ1-1 | TRBV5-1 | ASSFEGGTEAF
12 | many | TRBJ2-1 | TRBV6-2/TRBV6-3 | ASSYHGGYNEQF
14 | few | TRBJ2-5 | TRBV5-4 | ASSPPGQGVGETQY
18 | many | TRBJ2-2 | TRBV7-8 | ASSRQWSQGAFVNTGELF
13 | many | TRBJ2-1 | TRBV7-2 | ASSFDRDRYNEQF
15 | few | TRBJ1-4 | TRBV12-3/TRBV12-4 | ASSIRDRGRQPEKLF
14 | many | TRBJ2-7 | TRBV6-2/TRBV6-3 | ASSYSGDRGPYEQY
13 | many | TRBJ2-3 | TRBV28 | ASSKISGRKDTQY
8 | many | TRBJ1-1 | TRBV29-1 | SVTGFQAF
16 | many | TRBJ2-7 | TRBV2 | ASAGPTVLTPGSYEQY
13 | many | TRBJ2-1 | TRBV7-2 | ASSLISGRYNEQF
11 | NA | TRBJ1-2 | TRBV20-1 | SAPNRGVGGYT
12 | many | TRBJ1-2 | TRBV12-5 | ASGLPGGEYGYT
10 | many | TRBJ2-7 | TRBV10-3 | AIGGQNYEQY
14 | many | TRBJ2-1 | TRBV24-1 | ATSERGLAPHNEQF
13 | many | TRBJ1-3 | TRBV9 | ATRGIASSGNTIY
13 | many | TRBJ1-6 | TRBV15 | ATSRDRRGGSPLH
13 | once | TRBJ1-4 | TRBV6-1 | ASRVTGDYNEKLF
15 | NA | TRBJ2-3 | TRBV7-8 | ASSLDPTEHFTDTQY
14 | many | TRBJ2-1 | TRBV27 | ASSSPSGGAYNEQF
16 | many | TRBJ2-2 | TRBV4-1 | ASSQHLRGTGVTGELF
15 | NA | TRBJ2-7 | TRBV14 | ASSQSNSLPQGREQY
10 | many | TRBJ2-5 | TRBV29-1 | SFRGGEETQY
13 | many | TRBJ2-1 | TRBV7-6 | ASSILAGAGNEQF
13 | NA | TRBJ1-3 | TRBV5-1 | ASSPEELSGNTIY
15 | many | TRBJ2-2 | TRBV4-1 | ASSQVFSGGASGELF
12 | many | TRBJ2-5 | TRBV20-1 | SASRTGWRETQY
14 | many | TRBJ1-2 | TRBV7-8 | ASSLAQGQMIYGYT
13 | many | TRBJ2-7 | TRBV12-3/TRBV12-4 | ASSLGGTASYEQY
12 | NA | TRBJ1-2 | TRBV25-1 | ASRRTGDPDGYT
15 | many | TRBJ2-3 | TRBV29-1 | SVEVGPSAGGLLPQY